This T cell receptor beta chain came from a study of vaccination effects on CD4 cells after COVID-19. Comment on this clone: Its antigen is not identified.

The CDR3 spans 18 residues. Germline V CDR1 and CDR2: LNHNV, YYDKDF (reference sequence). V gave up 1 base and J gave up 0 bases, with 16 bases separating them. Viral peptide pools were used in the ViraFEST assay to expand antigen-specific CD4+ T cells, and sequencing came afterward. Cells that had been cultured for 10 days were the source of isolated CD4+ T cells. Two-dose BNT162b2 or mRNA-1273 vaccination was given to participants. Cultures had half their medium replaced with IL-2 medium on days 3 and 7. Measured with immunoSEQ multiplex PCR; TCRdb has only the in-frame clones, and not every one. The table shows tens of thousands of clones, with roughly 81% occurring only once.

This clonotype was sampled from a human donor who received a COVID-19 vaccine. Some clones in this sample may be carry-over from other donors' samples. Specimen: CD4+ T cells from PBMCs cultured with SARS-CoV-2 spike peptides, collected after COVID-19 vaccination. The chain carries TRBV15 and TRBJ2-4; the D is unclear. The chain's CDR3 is CATSRGRVERLAKNIQYF. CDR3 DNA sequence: TGTGCCACCAGCAGAGGTAGGGTTGAAAGACTAGCCAAAAACATTCAGTACTTC.